Sequencing of this T cell receptor (beta chain) was carried out in a study of blood T cell repertoires in COVID-19 (dated by TCRdb to the early 2020s). Looking at the study overall: Collaborator samples came from the United States, Italy and Spain and covered acute and convalescent phases of COVID-19. The sample metadata nearly always contained a de-identified subject ID, COVID-19 status, age in years and sex. The prospective study material was composed of cDNA or gDNA derived from T cells, B-cell-depleted T cells, or PBMCs. Where available, HLA class I and class II types were taken from metadata supplied by the sample provider and were not determined by assay-based typing. A freely available public database, intended as a resource for researchers studying the immune response to SARS-CoV-2, is where the repertoires were released. The samples were drawn from two sources: the first 160 participants of the ongoing ImmuneRACE study, and fewer than 1,500 subjects contributed by 6 global collaborators. Deeply sampled blood TCRbeta repertoires from subjects exposed to, actively infected with, or recovered from COVID-19 were included in the dataset.

The CDR3, from cysteine to phenylalanine, totals 16 residues. The kept DNA is CDR3 alone, 48 bases in frame from the first base. Clipping removes 3 bases from V and 3 bases from J, with 5 as the unmatched junction base count. CDR1 is given as KGHSH and CDR2 as LQKENI, both from the germline V gene. The full study reports these points: The quantity of clinical and demographic metadata differed by source and by participant and was supplied without curation.

Whole blood was collected in K2EDTA tubes by collaborating institutions according to the institutions' own protocols. Collaborator samples were shipped for TCRbeta analysis as frozen whole blood, isolated PBMCs, or DNA extracted from either sample type. Turning to this clone: Its antigen is still unknown. Per-base quality was not reported, and no clone a single base away is much larger than it.

TCRbeta CDR3 regions were amplified from genomic DNA using the immunoSEQ Assay, a bias-controlled multiplex PCR. The paper's data handling went like this. The number of nucleated cells in each sample was estimated by amplification of reference gene primers within the assay. Sequence reads were collapsed and filtered to measure the absolute abundance of every unique TCRbeta CDR3 rearrangement. For each sample, productive Simpson clonality was calculated as the square root of Simpson's diversity index across productive rearrangements. Here the immuneACCESS table is served through TCRdb, limited to in-frame sequences with V and J called. Missing clones are a known gap in these copies; in checked studies unresolved V genes cover under half, and the rest lacks a known reason. V, J and clone size were drawn from that table, and D and trimming were deduced from the DNA. The sample table contains around 73,000 clones; only one count was recorded for over 75% of them. The top ten hold 4.1% of the sample.

The clonotype was recovered from a woman aged 60-75 years with acute or convalescent COVID-19. The sequenced sample was peripheral blood. The chain is made from TRBV18 and TRBJ2-3, with 11 bases in between that match TRBD2. The nucleotide sequence reads TGTGCCAGCTCACCGTCTAGCGGGGGGATTACAGATACGCAGTATTTT. This translates into CASSPSSGGITDTQYF.